The 24 T cell receptor beta chains below all came from one sample that was sequenced in a study of regulatory T cells in long-lasting Graves disease. The sample's time point: persistent/refractory GD, antithyroid drugs over 5 years with positive TRAb. Scientists built the TCR library using RNA that was extracted from PBMCs. With iRepertoire HTBI primers and Arm-PCR of CDR3 regions, TCR beta libraries were built. Via MiXCR, TCRdb re-called the multiplex PCR reads, giving one row per CDR3 protein. The sample contains about 290,000 distinct CDR3 sequences, roughly 21% of which appear only once. The material was peripheral blood mononuclear cells (PBMCs), obtained when the disease was refractory, from a patient treated with antithyroid drugs. These receptors originate from a female donor with Graves disease.

Only a few counts were recorded for this clonotype. The chain is built from TRBV2 and TRBJ1-3; no definite D call. V lost 0 bases and J 4 bases, leaving 7 bases between the germline ends. The V gene's germline CDR1 is SNHLY and CDR2 FYNNEI. This CDR3 is built from 14 residues. The CDR3 region is CASSEAGGGNTIYF. The CDR3 bases are TGTGCCAGCAGTGAAGCGGGAGGCGGAAACACCATATATTTT.

This clonotype was recorded many times. The chain links TRBV5-1 to TRBJ1-5, with no clear D. The V gene lost 0 bases and the J gene lost 5 bases, with 9 bases spanning the gap. From germline, CDR1 is SGHRS and CDR2 YFSETQ. The length of the CDR3 is 14 residues. CDR3 nucleotide sequence: TGCGCCAGCAGCTTGGACGACACTGATCAGCCCCAGCATTTT. It codes for CASSLDDTDQPQHF.

This rearrangement joins TRBV12-3 or TRBV12-4 to TRBJ2-7; maybe TRBD1 (6 bases). The CDR3 has 14 amino acids. Trimming cost V 9 bases and J 6 bases, with 21 bases left between them. The CDR3 region is CASKKTRGSVEQYF. The CDR3, as DNA: TGTGCCAGTAAAAAGACCAGGGGTTCGGTCGAGCAGTACTTC.

The chain employs TRBV12-3 or TRBV12-4 and TRBJ1-4, with D tentatively TRBD1 (6 bases). Trimming removed 3 bases at V and 9 bases at J, with 8 bases between. The length of the CDR3 is 12 residues. Here the CDR3 reads CASSFQGQKLFF. The DNA for the CDR3 is TGTGCCAGCAGTTTTCAGGGGCAAAAACTGTTTTTT.

This clonotype occurred many times. The chain has TRBV7-2 and TRBJ2-5; 9 nucleotides align to TRBD1. The CDR3 totals 14 residues. Germline V gene lookup returns CDR1 SGHTA and CDR2 FQGNSA. The V gene end was trimmed by 5 bases and the J gene end by 5 bases; junction bases not matched to a gene: 6. In DNA, the CDR3 is TGTGCCAGCAGCAAGGGACAGGGTATGGAGACCCAGTACTTC. Protein: CASSKGQGMETQYF.

This clonotype has a handful of counts. CDR3 loop: CASSAPYGAYEQYF. The CDR3 region has the DNA TGTGCCAGCAGTGCCCCTTATGGTGCTTACGAGCAGTACTTC. The rearrangement joins TRBV6-1 to TRBJ2-7; D uncertain. V was pared by 4 bases and J by 4 bases, with 14 bases between. The CDR3 spans 14 residues. The germline V gene has CDR1 MNHNS and CDR2 SASEGT.

This clonotype appeared many times. The chain carries TRBV28 and TRBJ2-7; TRBD2 agrees at 7 bases. Germline V gene lookup returns CDR1 MDHEN and CDR2 SYDVKM. The CDR3 runs to 14 residues. Trimming removed 7 bases from V and 9 bases from J; junction bases left unmatched: 15. The CDR3 DNA follows: TGTGCCAGCACTGGCGGGGGATGGAGAGGGGTGCAGTACTTC. Translating it yields CASTGGGWRGVQYF.

This clonotype was counted between two and nine times. The V gene is TRBV7-9, the J gene TRBJ1-1; D is undetermined. V lost 1 base, J lost 6 bases, and 6 bases lay in between. In germline, CDR1 is SEHNR, CDR2 FQNEAQ (reference sequence). The CDR3 is made up of 12 amino acids. In DNA form, the CDR3 reads TGTGCCAGCAGCTTAGAGGGCCCTGAAGCTTTCTTT. It codes for CASSLEGPEAFF.

This clonotype was seen at least ten times. The V call is TRBV7-8, the J call TRBJ1-1; TRBD1 is a possible D gene (6 bases). The CDR3 covers 13 residues. With 7 bases removed from V and 11 bases from J, the gap between germline ends came to 20 bases. In germline, CDR1 is SGHVS, CDR2 FQNEAQ. CDR3 protein: CASTPSGEIPAFF. In nucleotides, the CDR3 is TGTGCCAGCACCCCATCAGGGGAAATCCCGGCTTTCTTT.

This clonotype was detected once. This chain links TRBV20-1 with TRBJ2-7; 7 positions match TRBD1. This CDR3 region has 14 residues. Germline V gene sequence: CDR1 DFQATT, CDR2 SNEGSKA (reference sequence). Germline trimming cut 6 bases from V and 0 bases from J; bases unmatched to any gene: 8. The CDR3 region has the DNA TGCAGTGCGCAGGGGGAAAGGCGCTCCTACGAGCAGTACTTC. This gives the protein CSAQGERRSYEQYF.

This clonotype was counted a few times. The V gene is TRBV6-4, the J gene TRBJ2-6; tentative D call: TRBD2 (5 bases). The CDR3 sequence is 13 residues long. Trimming pared 11 bases from V and 0 bases from J, leaving 8 bases between. CDR1 and CDR2 (germline): MRHNA, SNTAGT. The CDR3 nucleotides are TGTGCCCACGGGGACTCTGGGGCCAACGTCCTGACTTTC. The encoded protein is CAHGDSGANVLTF.

This clonotype was detected many times. J is TRBJ1-1 and V is TRBV11-1, with a weak D call TRBD1 (5 bases). Germline CDR1 reads SGHAT; CDR2 reads FQDESV (reference sequence). The CDR3 sequence is 15 residues long. Trimming took 4 bases from V and 0 from J, leaving 12 bases between them. The CDR3 DNA reads as TGTGCCAGCAGCTACGTATGGGGCATGAACACTGAAGCTTTCTTT. This translates into CASSYVWGMNTEAFF.

V is TRBV20-1 and J is TRBJ1-1, with D tentatively TRBD1 (6 bases). V was trimmed by 3 bases and J by 11 bases, leaving 16 bases between them. CDR1 and CDR2 (germline): DFQATT, SNEGSKA (reference sequence). The length of the CDR3 is 12 residues. The CDR3 loop reads CSASAGTRMAFF. The DNA for the CDR3 is TGCAGTGCTAGCGCTGGGACACGGATGGCTTTCTTT.

This clonotype was picked up a small number of times. The chain uses TRBV7-9 and TRBJ1-3; a possible D gene is TRBD1 (5 bases). Deletions cut 5 bases from V and 0 bases from J, with 8 bases between. The CDR3 extends over 14 amino acids. Germline assignment: CDR1 SEHNR and CDR2 FQNEAQ (reference sequence). The CDR3 is CASSVTDSGNTIYF. The CDR3, as DNA: TGTGCCAGCAGCGTGACAGACTCTGGAAACACCATATATTTT.

The CDR3 reads CASSPGWGRVEAFF. In DNA, the CDR3 is TGTGCCAGCTCACCTGGATGGGGACGAGTTGAAGCTTTCTTT. V usage is TRBV18 and J usage is TRBJ1-1; D might be TRBD1 (5 bases). Germline V gene sequence: CDR1 KGHSH, CDR2 LQKENI. V was clipped by 3 bases and J by 7 bases, with 15 bases between them. The CDR3 spans 14 residues. The complete variable domain, with remaining parts taken from reference TRBV18 and TRBJ1-1, reads NAGVMQNPRHLVRRRGQEARLRCSPMKGHSHVYWYRQLPEEGLKFMVYLQKENIIDESGMPKERFSAEFPKEGPSILRIQQVVRGDSAAYFCASSPGWGRVEAFFGQGTRLTVV.

The sample holds many counts of this clonotype. This chain uses TRBV11-2 with TRBJ2-7; a weak D match, TRBD2 (6 bases). The CDR3 is 16 amino acids. Germline V gene lookup returns CDR1 SGHAT and CDR2 FQNNGV. V dropped 5 bases and J dropped 5 bases, with 22 bases sitting between them. The DNA of the CDR3 is TGTGCCAGCAGCAAGCGACTAGTCCCACTCATCCACGAGCAGTACTTC. The encoded protein is CASSKRLVPLIHEQYF. Full variable domain (remainder filled in from reference TRBV11-2 and TRBJ2-7): EAGVAQSPRYKIIEKRQSVAFWCNPISGHATLYWYQQILGQGPKLLIQFQNNGVVDDSQLPKDRFSAERLKGVDSTLKIQPAKLEDSAVYLCASSKRLVPLIHEQYFGPGTRLTVT.

In its sample, this clonotype was seen many times. The chain uses TRBV6-5 and TRBJ1-6; no firm D call. Germline lookup yields CDR1 MNHEY and CDR2 SVGAGI. The CDR3 loop spans 14 amino acids. Trimming took off 0 bases at V and 8 bases at J, with 8 bases between the two ends. The CDR3 DNA is TGTGCCAGCAGTTACTCGGACGCGTATTCACCCCTCCACTTT. It yields the protein CASSYSDAYSPLHF.

This clonotype was seen ten or more times. The chain carries TRBV28 and TRBJ1-1; 8 bases fit TRBD1. The V segment lost 3 bases and the J segment 5 bases; nucleotides outside the gene matches: 11. This CDR3 is built from 16 residues. The germline V gene encodes CDR1 MDHEN and CDR2 SYDVKM. As DNA, the CDR3 is TGTGCCAGCAGTTTTAATAGGTGGGACAGGCCTACTGAAGCTTTCTTT. Translating gives CASSFNRWDRPTEAFF. Combining the CDR3 with reference TRBV28 and TRBJ1-1 gives the whole variable domain DVKVTQSSRYLVKRTGEKVFLECVQDMDHENMFWYRQDPGLGLRLIYFSYDVKMKEKGDIPEGYSVSREKKERFSLILESASTNQTSMYLCASSFNRWDRPTEAFFGQGTRLTVV.

This clonotype was detected a few times. One base away lies a much larger clone, so this may be a sequencing read error. Here the CDR3 omits its conserved ending phenylalanine or tryptophan, so a read error is the likely source. The CDR3 here is CASSPDRFRNTEAFL. The CDR3 nucleotides are TGTGCCAGCAGCCCTGACAGGTTTAGGAACACTGAAGCTTTCCTT. This rearrangement joins TRBV6-1 to TRBJ1-1; maybe TRBD1 (6 bases). Trimming pared 6 bases from V and 1 base from J, leaving 15 bases between. Germline CDR1 is MNHNS and CDR2 is SASEGT. This CDR3 region has 15 residues.

This clonotype has just a few counts. This chain joins TRBV28 and TRBJ2-2; D gene ambiguous. The CDR3 loop spans 20 amino acids. Germline assignment: CDR1 MDHEN and CDR2 SYDVKM. The V end was cut by 4 bases, the J end by 2 bases, with 26 bases between. The CDR3 loop is CASSSAVGRTETPNTGELFF. The CDR3 nucleotides read TGTGCCAGCAGTTCCGCGGTGGGTAGGACGGAAACACCAAACACCGGGGAGCTGTTTTTT.

The V call is TRBV27, the J call TRBJ2-7, with 10 bases identical to TRBD2. Germline V gene sequence: CDR1 MNHEY, CDR2 SMNVEV (reference sequence). This CDR3 has 15 residues. Trimming took 3 bases from V and 5 from J; bases not matched to a gene: 7. CDR3: CASSLSSGSIHEQYF. CDR3 nucleotides: TGTGCCAGCAGTTTGTCTAGCGGGAGTATCCACGAGCAGTACTTC.

V usage is TRBV27 and J usage is TRBJ1-6; TRBD1 might be the D (5 bases). V lost 5 bases and J 7 bases, leaving 27 bases between the germline ends. The CDR3 spans 19 residues. Germline lookup yields CDR1 MNHEY and CDR2 SMNVEV (reference sequence). The CDR3 region has the DNA TGTGCCAGCAGTGGAGGCCAGCAGTTGACAGTTGGGGACAATTCACCCCTCCACTTT. Residues: CASSGGQQLTVGDNSPLHF.

This clonotype was picked up a small number of times. The V gene is TRBV6-1, the J gene TRBJ2-7; D call uncertain. Germline V lookup: CDR1 MNHNS, CDR2 SASEGT. The V end lost 10 bases, the J end lost 3 bases, and 10 bases lay between the germline ends. This CDR3 contains 11 residues. CDR3 sequence: CATAVHYEQYF. Here the CDR3 DNA reads TGTGCCACAGCAGTGCACTACGAGCAGTACTTC.

The rearrangement links TRBV19 to TRBJ2-2, with a possible D match to TRBD2 (5 bases). V dropped 3 bases and J dropped 4 bases, with 9 bases sitting between them. Germline V gene sequence: CDR1 LNHDA, CDR2 SQIVND (reference sequence). The CDR3 loop spans 14 amino acids. CDR3 loop: CASSIVRGTGELFF. The CDR3 region has the DNA TGTGCCAGTAGTATCGTCCGGGGCACCGGGGAGCTGTTTTTT.